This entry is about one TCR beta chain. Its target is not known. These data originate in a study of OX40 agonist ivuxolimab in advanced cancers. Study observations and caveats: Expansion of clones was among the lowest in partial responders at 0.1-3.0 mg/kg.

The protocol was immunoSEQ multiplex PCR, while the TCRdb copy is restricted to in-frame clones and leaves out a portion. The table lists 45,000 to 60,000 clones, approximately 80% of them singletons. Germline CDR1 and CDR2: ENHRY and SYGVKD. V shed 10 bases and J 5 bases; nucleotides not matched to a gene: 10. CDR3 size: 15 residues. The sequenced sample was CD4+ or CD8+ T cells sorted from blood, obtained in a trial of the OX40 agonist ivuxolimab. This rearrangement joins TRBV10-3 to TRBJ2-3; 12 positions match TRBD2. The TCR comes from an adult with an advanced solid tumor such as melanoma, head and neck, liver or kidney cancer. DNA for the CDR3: TGTGCCACTAAGCGGACTAGCGGGGCGGGAGATACGCAGTATTTT. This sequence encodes CATKRTSGAGDTQYF.